Listed below are T cell receptor beta chains from one sample, sequenced in a study of cytomegalovirus exposure and HLA in healthy donors. Produced via immunoSEQ multiplex PCR; TCRdb's table is partial and in-frame only. This repertoire shows around 72,000 clones, 60% to 75% found once; its top ten account for about 20%. Sample: PBMCs. The receptors were sampled from a middle-aged man in good health and CMV-seropositive. The CDR3 runs from the conserved cysteine through the conserved F or W. The D gene is left open where the match is weak. The size field is filled for only some rows; it gives once, few, many or a size class.

V gene	D gene	J gene	clone size	CDR3 protein	CDR3 DNA
TRBV2	TRBD1	TRBJ2-1	once	CASSEQGQNNEQFF	TGTGCCAGCAGTGAGCAGGGACAGAACAATGAGCAGTTCTTC
TRBV7-9	-	TRBJ1-6	-	CASSFNQGSDSPLHF	TGTGCCAGCAGCTTTAATCAGGGGTCGGATTCACCCCTCCACTTT
TRBV5-4	TRBD1	TRBJ1-4	-	CASSSLGQGAHEKLFF	TGTGCCAGCAGCAGCCTCGGACAGGGGGCGCATGAAAAACTGTTTTTT
TRBV6-6	TRBD2	TRBJ2-1	-	CASSYLRGGGEQFF	TGTGCCAGCAGTTATCTACGGGGGGGAGGTGAGCAGTTCTTC
TRBV6-5	TRBD2	TRBJ2-1	-	CASSYRASGGWTEQFF	TGTGCCAGCAGTTACCGTGCTAGCGGGGGTTGGACTGAGCAGTTCTTC
TRBV6-1	TRBD1	TRBJ1-2	-	CASSGLDRVGYTF	TGTGCCAGCAGTGGTTTAGACAGGGTCGGCTACACCTTC
TRBV19	-	TRBJ1-1	many	CASSIGGVSTEAFF	TGTGCCAGTAGTATAGGGGGGGTCTCCACTGAAGCTTTCTTT
TRBV15	TRBD2	TRBJ2-1	few	CATSYGGVYNEQFF	TGTGCCACCAGCTACGGGGGGGTATACAATGAGCAGTTCTTC
TRBV27	TRBD2	TRBJ2-1	-	CASTYKRGYEQFF	TGTGCCAGCACTTACAAGCGGGGCTATGAGCAGTTCTTC
TRBV5-4	-	TRBJ1-2	-	CASSLDQRLYGYTF	TGTGCCAGCAGCTTGGATCAGAGACTTTATGGCTACACCTTC
TRBV12-5	TRBD1	TRBJ1-2	-	CASGFPGQNYGYTF	TGTGCTAGTGGTTTCCCGGGACAGAACTATGGCTACACCTTC
TRBV5-1	-	TRBJ2-7	-	CASSLWGLQGGYEQYF	TGCGCCAGCAGCTTGTGGGGTTTGCAGGGGGGCTACGAGCAGTACTTC
TRBV7-9	-	TRBJ1-4	-	CASSGGVVEKLFF	TGTGCCAGCAGTGGAGGGGTGGTGGAAAAACTGTTTTTT
TRBV7-3	-	TRBJ1-6	-	CASSLNTAGNSPLHF	TGTGCCAGCAGCTTAAATACCGCGGGGAATTCACCCCTCCACTTT
TRBV27	-	TRBJ1-1	-	CASTELGGRFTEAFF	TGTGCCAGCACCGAATTGGGGGGGCGGTTCACTGAAGCTTTCTTT
TRBV6-5	-	TRBJ2-6	-	CASSYRSSGANVLTF	TGTGCCAGCAGTTACAGGAGCTCTGGGGCCAACGTCCTGACTTTC
TRBV4-3	-	TRBJ1-1	-	CASSLSRGHTEAFF	TGCGCCAGCAGCCTATCAAGGGGCCATACTGAAGCTTTCTTT
TRBV2	TRBD1	TRBJ1-6	once	CASSDSRADRGFYNSPLHF	TGTGCCAGCAGTGACAGTCGAGCGGACAGGGGCTTTTATAATTCACCCCTCCACTTT
TRBV5-6	-	TRBJ1-5	-	CASSTLRQANQPQHF	TGTGCCAGCAGCACCCTTCGACAGGCCAATCAGCCCCAGCATTTT
TRBV9	TRBD1	TRBJ1-3	-	CASSVGQAYSGNTIYF	TGTGCCAGCAGCGTCGGACAGGCATACTCTGGAAACACCATATATTTT
TRBV30	TRBD2	TRBJ2-7	-	CAYQPRGGVEQYF	TGTGCCTACCAACCCCGGGGAGGGGTCGAGCAGTACTTC
TRBV5-1	TRBD1	TRBJ2-2	once	CASSRQGEAGELFF	TGCGCCAGCAGTAGACAGGGGGAGGCCGGGGAGCTGTTTTTT
TRBV10-3	TRBD1	TRBJ1-1	once	CAIRTGSGGTEAFF	TGTGCCATCAGGACAGGGTCCGGAGGCACTGAAGCTTTCTTT
TRBV5-4	-	TRBJ2-3	-	CASSIPQVTDTQYF	TGTGCCAGCAGCATCCCCCAGGTAACAGATACGCAGTATTTT
TRBV12-2	-	TRBJ2-7	-	CASRLASAGATYEQYF	TGTGCAAGTCGCTTAGCCTCCGCGGGGGCAACCTACGAGCAGTACTTC
TRBV5-4	-	TRBJ2-1	-	CASSRRGGGGLNEQFF	TGTGCCAGCAGCAGAAGAGGTGGCGGGGGCCTCAATGAGCAGTTCTTC
TRBV14	TRBD1	TRBJ2-7	-	CASSQGQGYEQYF	TGTGCCAGCAGCCAAGGACAGGGCTACGAGCAGTACTTC
TRBV29-1	TRBD2	TRBJ2-1	once	CSVGLGDDEQFF	TGCAGCGTCGGACTAGGAGACGATGAGCAGTTCTTC